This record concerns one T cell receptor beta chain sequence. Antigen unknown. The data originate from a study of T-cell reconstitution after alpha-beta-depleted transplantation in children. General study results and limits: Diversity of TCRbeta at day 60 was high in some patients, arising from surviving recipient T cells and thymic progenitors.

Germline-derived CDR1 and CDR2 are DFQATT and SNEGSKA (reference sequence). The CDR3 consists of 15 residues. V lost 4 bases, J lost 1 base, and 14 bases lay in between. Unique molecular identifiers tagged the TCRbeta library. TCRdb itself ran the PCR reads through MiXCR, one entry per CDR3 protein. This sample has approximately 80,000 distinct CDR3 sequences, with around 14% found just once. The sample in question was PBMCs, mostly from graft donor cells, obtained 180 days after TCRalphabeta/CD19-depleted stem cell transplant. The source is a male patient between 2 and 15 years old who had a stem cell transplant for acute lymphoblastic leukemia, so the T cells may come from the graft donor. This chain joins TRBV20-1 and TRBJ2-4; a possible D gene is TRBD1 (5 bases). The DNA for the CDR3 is TGCAGTGCTACAGCCCAGGGTTACGCCAAAAACATTCAGTACTTC. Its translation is CSATAQGYAKNIQYF.